These T cell receptor beta chains were read from a single sample in a study of blood T cell repertoires in COVID-19. The protocol was immunoSEQ multiplex PCR, while the TCRdb copy is restricted to in-frame clones and leaves out a portion. The sample lists a few hundred thousand clones, approximately 86% seen once, with around 0.7% in the top ten. Material: peripheral blood. The source of these receptors is a human donor in a cohort sampled during active COVID-19. Both conserved end residues are part of each CDR3. A D gene is named only where the DNA matches it firmly. Not all rows give a size; the values are once, few, many and, for expanded clones, a class.

clone size: .; J gene: TRBJ1-3; D gene: .; V gene: TRBV10-2; CDR3 protein: CASSERKTESGNTIYF; CDR3 DNA: TGCGCCAGCAGTGAGCGCAAGACAGAATCTGGAAACACCATATATTTT
clone size: .; J gene: TRBJ2-7; D gene: .; V gene: TRBV25-1; CDR3 protein: CASSEFGPGSSYEQYF; CDR3 DNA: TGTGCCAGCAGTGAATTCGGCCCGGGGAGCTCCTACGAGCAGTACTTC
clone size: .; J gene: TRBJ2-1; D gene: TRBD2; V gene: TRBV7-6; CDR3 protein: CASSLELAGVAYNEQFF; CDR3 DNA: TGTGCCAGCAGCTTGGAACTAGCGGGGGTTGCTTACAATGAGCAGTTCTTC
clone size: .; J gene: TRBJ2-5; D gene: .; V gene: TRBV11-3; CDR3 protein: CASSLSWDSETQYF; CDR3 DNA: TGTGCCAGCAGCTTATCCTGGGACTCTGAGACCCAGTACTTC
clone size: .; J gene: TRBJ2-7; D gene: TRBD2; V gene: TRBV5-1; CDR3 protein: CASSGGLRLEQYF; CDR3 DNA: TGCGCCAGCTCGGGAGGGCTACGCTTGGAGCAGTACTTC
clone size: .; J gene: TRBJ1-2; D gene: .; V gene: TRBV7-9; CDR3 protein: CASSSGWGLANYGYTF; CDR3 DNA: TGTGCCAGCAGTTCAGGTTGGGGGCTGGCTAACTATGGCTACACCTTC
clone size: .; J gene: TRBJ1-2; D gene: TRBD1; V gene: TRBV19; CDR3 protein: CASSTNLDRGYGYTF; CDR3 DNA: TGTGCCAGTAGCACGAACCTCGACAGGGGCTATGGCTACACCTTC
clone size: .; J gene: TRBJ1-1; D gene: .; V gene: TRBV30; CDR3 protein: CAWSVLAEAFF; CDR3 DNA: TGTGCCTGGAGTGTGTTAGCTGAAGCTTTCTTT
clone size: .; J gene: TRBJ1-6; D gene: .; V gene: TRBV28; CDR3 protein: CASSPGRGARRGSYNSPLHF; CDR3 DNA: TGTGCCAGCAGCCCCGGGAGGGGGGCGAGGCGTGGATCCTATAATTCACCCCTCCACTTT
clone size: .; J gene: TRBJ2-1; D gene: TRBD2; V gene: TRBV24-1; CDR3 protein: CAASGGSYNEQFF; CDR3 DNA: TGTGCCGCGTCGGGGGGGTCCTACAATGAGCAGTTCTTC
clone size: .; J gene: TRBJ1-5; D gene: TRBD1; V gene: TRBV4-3; CDR3 protein: CASSHTGGPNQPQHF; CDR3 DNA: TGCGCCAGCAGCCATACAGGGGGCCCTAATCAGCCCCAGCATTTT
clone size: .; J gene: TRBJ1-2; D gene: TRBD1; V gene: TRBV3-1/TRBV3-2; CDR3 protein: CASTSGGGRDYGYTF; CDR3 DNA: TGTGCCAGCACCTCAGGAGGGGGCAGGGACTATGGCTACACCTTC
clone size: .; J gene: TRBJ2-7; D gene: TRBD2; V gene: TRBV7-2; CDR3 protein: CASSLTSGRFSYEQYF; CDR3 DNA: TGTGCCAGCAGCTTAACTAGCGGGAGGTTCTCCTACGAGCAGTACTTC
clone size: .; J gene: TRBJ2-6; D gene: TRBD2; V gene: TRBV7-3; CDR3 protein: CASSSGLAGALSGANVLTF; CDR3 DNA: TGTGCCAGCAGCTCGGGACTAGCGGGAGCCCTCTCTGGGGCCAACGTCCTGACTTTC
clone size: .; J gene: TRBJ2-6; D gene: .; V gene: TRBV7-8; CDR3 protein: CASRVRVPRSGANVLTF; CDR3 DNA: TGTGCCAGCAGAGTTCGGGTACCCCGCTCTGGGGCCAACGTCCTGACTTTC
clone size: .; J gene: TRBJ2-3; D gene: TRBD1; V gene: TRBV5-5; CDR3 protein: CASSLNRGGKYF; CDR3 DNA: TGTGCCAGCAGCTTGAACAGGGGCGGAAAGTATTTT
clone size: .; J gene: TRBJ2-7; D gene: .; V gene: TRBV11-3; CDR3 protein: CASSCRRGDSYEQYF; CDR3 DNA: TGTGCCAGCAGCTGCCGGCGGGGAGACTCCTACGAGCAGTACTTC
clone size: .; J gene: TRBJ1-4; D gene: TRBD1; V gene: TRBV28; CDR3 protein: CASRRDRVNEKLFF; CDR3 DNA: TGTGCCAGCAGACGTGACAGGGTCAATGAAAAACTGTTTTTT
clone size: once; J gene: TRBJ2-3; D gene: TRBD1; V gene: TRBV14; CDR3 protein: CASSRDRASDTQYF; CDR3 DNA: TGTGCCAGCAGCCGGGACAGGGCTTCAGATACGCAGTATTTT
clone size: once; J gene: TRBJ1-5; D gene: TRBD1; V gene: TRBV19; CDR3 protein: CASSMLGQGALGQPQHF; CDR3 DNA: TGTGCCAGTAGTATGTTGGGACAGGGGGCGCTCGGTCAGCCCCAGCATTTT
clone size: .; J gene: TRBJ1-4; D gene: TRBD1; V gene: TRBV11-2; CDR3 protein: CASSAWTGNEKLFF; CDR3 DNA: TGTGCCAGCAGCGCCTGGACAGGGAATGAAAAACTGTTTTTT
clone size: .; J gene: TRBJ2-7; D gene: .; V gene: TRBV10-2; CDR3 protein: CASSEGGEQYF; CDR3 DNA: TGCGCCAGCAGTGAGGGAGGAGAGCAGTACTTC
clone size: .; J gene: TRBJ2-7; D gene: .; V gene: TRBV4-1; CDR3 protein: CASSQVAGSSYEQYF; CDR3 DNA: TGCGCCAGCAGCCAAGTGGCGGGAAGCTCCTACGAGCAGTACTTC
clone size: .; J gene: TRBJ2-1; D gene: .; V gene: TRBV7-2; CDR3 protein: CASSLNRVNEQFF; CDR3 DNA: TGTGCCAGCAGCTTAAATAGAGTAAATGAGCAGTTCTTC
clone size: .; J gene: TRBJ2-7; D gene: .; V gene: TRBV4-3; CDR3 protein: CASSPSNGRGYEQYF; CDR3 DNA: TGCGCCAGCAGCCCCTCTAACGGGAGAGGCTACGAGCAGTACTTC
clone size: .; J gene: TRBJ2-1; D gene: .; V gene: TRBV3-1/TRBV3-2; CDR3 protein: CASGGAGRFF; CDR3 DNA: TGTGCCAGCGGGGGGGCGGGACGGTTCTTC
clone size: .; J gene: TRBJ1-1; D gene: .; V gene: TRBV4-3; CDR3 protein: CASSQESLTPYTEAFF; CDR3 DNA: TGCGCCAGCAGCCAAGAAAGCCTTACCCCTTACACTGAAGCTTTCTTT
clone size: .; J gene: TRBJ2-7; D gene: .; V gene: TRBV6-5; CDR3 protein: CASSPGSSYEQYF; CDR3 DNA: TGTGCCAGCAGTCCTGGTAGCTCCTACGAGCAGTACTTC
clone size: .; J gene: TRBJ2-7; D gene: .; V gene: TRBV19; CDR3 protein: CASSIVSGVAIEQYF; CDR3 DNA: TGTGCCAGTAGTATAGTGTCCGGAGTAGCGATCGAGCAGTACTTC
clone size: .; J gene: TRBJ1-5; D gene: TRBD1; V gene: TRBV28; CDR3 protein: CASEYEQGVNQPQHF; CDR3 DNA: TGTGCCAGCGAATACGAACAGGGGGTCAATCAGCCCCAGCATTTT
clone size: .; J gene: TRBJ2-1; D gene: .; V gene: TRBV19; CDR3 protein: CASSIAGVNEQFF; CDR3 DNA: TGTGCCAGTAGTATAGCGGGAGTAAATGAGCAGTTCTTC
clone size: .; J gene: TRBJ2-3; D gene: TRBD2; V gene: TRBV30; CDR3 protein: CAWNAGGTDTQYF; CDR3 DNA: TGTGCCTGGAATGCGGGAGGGACAGATACGCAGTATTTT